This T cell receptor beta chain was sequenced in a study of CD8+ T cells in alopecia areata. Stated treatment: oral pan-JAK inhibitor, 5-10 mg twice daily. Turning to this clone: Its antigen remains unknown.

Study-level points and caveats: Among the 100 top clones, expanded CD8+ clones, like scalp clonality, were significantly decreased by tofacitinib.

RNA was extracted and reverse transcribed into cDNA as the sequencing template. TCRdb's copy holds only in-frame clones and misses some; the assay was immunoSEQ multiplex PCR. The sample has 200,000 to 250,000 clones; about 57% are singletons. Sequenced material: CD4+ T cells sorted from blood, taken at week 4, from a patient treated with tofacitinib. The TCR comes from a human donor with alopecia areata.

CDR3 sequence reads: CSVGGDSVGYTF. CDR3 nucleotide sequence: TGCAGCGTTGGGGGGGACAGCGTCGGCTACACCTTC. The chain joins TRBV29-1 to TRBJ1-2, with 7 bases that match TRBD1. This CDR3 has 12 residues. Germline values: CDR1 SQVTM, CDR2 ANQGSEA. Trimming took 4 bases from V and 8 from J; bases not matched to a gene: 7.